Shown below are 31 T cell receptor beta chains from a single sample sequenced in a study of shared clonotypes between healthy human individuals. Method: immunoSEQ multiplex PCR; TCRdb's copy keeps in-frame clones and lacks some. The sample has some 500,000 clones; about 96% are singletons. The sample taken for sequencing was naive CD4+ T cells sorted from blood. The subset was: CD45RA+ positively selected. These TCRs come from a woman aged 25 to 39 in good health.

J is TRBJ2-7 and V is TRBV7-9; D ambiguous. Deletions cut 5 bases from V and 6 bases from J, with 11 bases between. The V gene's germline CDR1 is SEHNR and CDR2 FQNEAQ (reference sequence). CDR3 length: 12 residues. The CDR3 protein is CASSRPGAEQYF. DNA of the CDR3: TGTGCCAGCAGCCGCCCCGGTGCCGAGCAGTACTTC.

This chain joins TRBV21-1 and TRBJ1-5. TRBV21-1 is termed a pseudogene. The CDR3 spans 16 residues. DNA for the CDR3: TGTGCCAGCAGCAAATCCGTGTCACCCCGGGGGCAGCCCCAGCATTTT. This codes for CASSKSVSPRGQPQHF.

CDR3 sequence reads: CASSPFREWTDTQYF. CDR3 sequence (DNA): TGTGCCAGCTCACCCTTCCGGGAGTGGACAGATACGCAGTATTTT. J is TRBJ2-3 and V is TRBV18; tentative D call: TRBD2 (6 bases). The CDR3 consists of 15 residues. V lost 3 bases and J lost 3, with 13 bases in between. CDR1 is KGHSH, CDR2 LQKENI, per germline.

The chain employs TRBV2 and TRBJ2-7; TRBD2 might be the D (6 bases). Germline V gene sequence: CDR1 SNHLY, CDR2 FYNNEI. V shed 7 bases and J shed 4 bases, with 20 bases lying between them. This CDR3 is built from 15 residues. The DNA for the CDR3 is TGTGCCAGCATCGGGGTGGCGGGGATGGTGTACGAGCAGTACTTC. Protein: CASIGVAGMVYEQYF.

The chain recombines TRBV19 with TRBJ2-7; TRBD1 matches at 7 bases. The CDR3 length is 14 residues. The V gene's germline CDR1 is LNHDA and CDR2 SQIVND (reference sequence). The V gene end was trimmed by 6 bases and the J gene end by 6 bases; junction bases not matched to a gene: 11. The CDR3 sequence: CASSIGQVRSEQYF. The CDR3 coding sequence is TGTGCCAGTAGCATCGGACAGGTTCGCAGCGAGCAGTACTTC.

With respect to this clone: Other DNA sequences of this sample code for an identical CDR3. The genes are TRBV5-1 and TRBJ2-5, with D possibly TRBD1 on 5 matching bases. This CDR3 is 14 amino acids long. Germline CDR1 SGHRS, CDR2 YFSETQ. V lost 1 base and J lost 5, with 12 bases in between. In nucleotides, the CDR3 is TGCGCCAGCAGCTTGTCTGGGGCCGGGGAGACCCAGTACTTC. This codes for CASSLSGAGETQYF.

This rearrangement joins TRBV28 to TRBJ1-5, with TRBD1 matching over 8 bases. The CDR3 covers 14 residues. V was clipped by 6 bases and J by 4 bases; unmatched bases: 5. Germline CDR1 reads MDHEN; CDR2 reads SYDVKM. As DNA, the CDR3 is TGTGCCAGCAGCATCGGACAGGGAAATCAGCCCCAGCATTTT. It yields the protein CASSIGQGNQPQHF. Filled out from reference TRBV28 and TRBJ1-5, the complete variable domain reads DVKVTQSSRYLVKRTGEKVFLECVQDMDHENMFWYRQDPGLGLRLIYFSYDVKMKEKGDIPEGYSVSREKKERFSLILESASTNQTSMYLCASSIGQGNQPQHFGDGTRLSIL.

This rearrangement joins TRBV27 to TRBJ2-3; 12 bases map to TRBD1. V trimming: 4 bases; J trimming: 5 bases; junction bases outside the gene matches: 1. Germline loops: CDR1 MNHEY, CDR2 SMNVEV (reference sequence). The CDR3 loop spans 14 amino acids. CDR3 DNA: TGTGCCAGCAGTTGGGACAGGGGGCGAGATACGCAGTATTTT. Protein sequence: CASSWDRGRDTQYF.

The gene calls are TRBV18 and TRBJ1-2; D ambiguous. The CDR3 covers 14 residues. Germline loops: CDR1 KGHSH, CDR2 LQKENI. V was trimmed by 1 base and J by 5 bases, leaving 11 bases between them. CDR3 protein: CASSPRPEQYGYTF. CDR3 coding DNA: TGTGCCAGCTCACCACGGCCAGAACAGTATGGCTACACCTTC.

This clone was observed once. The CDR3 DNA is TGTGCCAGCAGCTTAACGGGAGGTCAGCCCCAGCATTTT. This encodes CASSLTGGQPQHF. The chain combines TRBV7-3 with TRBJ1-5; D remains ambiguous. Per germline, CDR1 SGHTA and CDR2 FQGTGA. The CDR3 covers 13 residues. The V gene lost 0 bases and the J gene lost 6 bases, with 6 bases spanning the gap.

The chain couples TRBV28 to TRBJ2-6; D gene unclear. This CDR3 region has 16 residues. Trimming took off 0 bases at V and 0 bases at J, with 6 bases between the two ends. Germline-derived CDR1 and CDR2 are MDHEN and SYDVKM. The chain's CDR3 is CASSLWGYSGANVLTF. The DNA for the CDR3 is TGTGCCAGCAGTTTATGGGGCTACTCTGGGGCCAACGTCCTGACTTTC.

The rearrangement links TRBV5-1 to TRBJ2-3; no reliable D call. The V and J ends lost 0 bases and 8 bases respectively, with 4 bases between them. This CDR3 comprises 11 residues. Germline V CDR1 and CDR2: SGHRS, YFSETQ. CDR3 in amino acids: CASSLEVTQYF. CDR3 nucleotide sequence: TGCGCCAGCAGCTTGGAGGTTACGCAGTATTTT.

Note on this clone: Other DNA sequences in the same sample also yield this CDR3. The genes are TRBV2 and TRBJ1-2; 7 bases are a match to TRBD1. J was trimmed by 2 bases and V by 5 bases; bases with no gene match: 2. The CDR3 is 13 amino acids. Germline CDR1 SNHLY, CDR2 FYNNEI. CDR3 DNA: TGTGCCAGCAGTTTGGGACAGAACTATGGCTACACCTTC. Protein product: CASSLGQNYGYTF.

In DNA, the CDR3 is TGTGCCAGCAGCTTAGATGAGAGGGAGCTGTTTTTT. Translated: CASSLDERELFF. The chain couples TRBV7-9 to TRBJ2-2; no clear D gene. This CDR3 is 12 amino acids long. The V end lost 1 base, the J end lost 9 bases, and 6 bases lay between the germline ends. Germline loops: CDR1 SEHNR, CDR2 FQNEAQ (reference sequence).

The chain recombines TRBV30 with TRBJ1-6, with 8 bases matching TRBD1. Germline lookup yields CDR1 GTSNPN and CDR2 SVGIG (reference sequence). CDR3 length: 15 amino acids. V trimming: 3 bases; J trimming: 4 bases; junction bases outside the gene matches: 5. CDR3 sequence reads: CAWRRTGTYNSPLHF. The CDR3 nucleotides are TGTGCCTGGAGGCGGACAGGGACATATAATTCACCCCTCCACTTT.

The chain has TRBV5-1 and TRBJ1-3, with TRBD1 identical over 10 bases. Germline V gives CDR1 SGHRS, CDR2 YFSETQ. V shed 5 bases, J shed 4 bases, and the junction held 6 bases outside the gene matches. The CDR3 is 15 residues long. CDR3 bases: TGCGCCAGCAGTACGGACAGGGGGGTCGGAAACACCATATATTTT. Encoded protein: CASSTDRGVGNTIYF.

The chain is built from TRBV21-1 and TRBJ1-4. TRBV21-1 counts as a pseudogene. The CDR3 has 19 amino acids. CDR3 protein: CASKAGDTEPSPTNEKLFF. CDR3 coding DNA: TGTGCCAGCAAAGCGGGGGACACCGAACCTTCTCCAACTAATGAAAAACTGTTTTTT.

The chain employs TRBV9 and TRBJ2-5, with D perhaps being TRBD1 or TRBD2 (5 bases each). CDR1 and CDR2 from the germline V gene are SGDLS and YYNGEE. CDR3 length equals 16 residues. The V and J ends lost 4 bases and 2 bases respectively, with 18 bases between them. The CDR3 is CASSKGTGWGQETQYF. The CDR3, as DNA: TGTGCCAGCAGCAAAGGGACGGGGTGGGGACAAGAGACCCAGTACTTC.

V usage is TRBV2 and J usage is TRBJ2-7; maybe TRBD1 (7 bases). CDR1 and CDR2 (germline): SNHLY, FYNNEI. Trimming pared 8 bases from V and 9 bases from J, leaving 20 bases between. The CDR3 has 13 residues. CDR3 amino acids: CASLEGAQGRQYF. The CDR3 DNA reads TGTGCCAGCCTGGAGGGGGCACAAGGGAGGCAGTACTTC.

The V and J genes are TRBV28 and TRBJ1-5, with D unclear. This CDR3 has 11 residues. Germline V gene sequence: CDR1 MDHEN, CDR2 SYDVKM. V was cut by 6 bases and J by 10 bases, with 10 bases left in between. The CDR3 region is CASRDRQPQHF. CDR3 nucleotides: TGTGCCAGCAGGGACCGTCAACCCCAGCATTTT.

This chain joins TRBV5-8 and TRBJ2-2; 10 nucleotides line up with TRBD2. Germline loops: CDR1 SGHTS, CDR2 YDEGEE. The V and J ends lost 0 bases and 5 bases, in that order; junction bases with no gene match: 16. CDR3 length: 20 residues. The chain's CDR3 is CASSLDLRELAGDRTGELFF. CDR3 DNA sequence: TGTGCCAGCAGCTTGGATTTGAGGGAGCTAGCGGGAGATCGTACCGGGGAGCTGTTTTTT. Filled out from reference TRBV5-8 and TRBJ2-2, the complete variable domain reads EAGVTQSPTHLIKTRGQQATLRCSPISGHTSVYWYQQALGLGLQFLLWYDEGEERNRGNFPPRFSGRQFPNYSSELNVNALELEDSALYLCASSLDLRELAGDRTGELFFGEGSRLTVL.

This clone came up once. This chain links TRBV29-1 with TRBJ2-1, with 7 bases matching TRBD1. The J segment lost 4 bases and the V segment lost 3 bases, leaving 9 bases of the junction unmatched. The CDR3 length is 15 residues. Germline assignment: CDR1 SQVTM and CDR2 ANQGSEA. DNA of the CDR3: TGCAGCGTTGATGGGGGACAGCTACCATACAATGAGCAGTTCTTC. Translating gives CSVDGGQLPYNEQFF.

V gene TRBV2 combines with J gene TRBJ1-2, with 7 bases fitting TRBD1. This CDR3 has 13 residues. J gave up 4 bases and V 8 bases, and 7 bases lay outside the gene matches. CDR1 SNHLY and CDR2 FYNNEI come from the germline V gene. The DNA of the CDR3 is TGTGCCAGCGGGGACAGCAGACCCTATGGCTACACCTTC. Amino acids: CASGDSRPYGYTF.

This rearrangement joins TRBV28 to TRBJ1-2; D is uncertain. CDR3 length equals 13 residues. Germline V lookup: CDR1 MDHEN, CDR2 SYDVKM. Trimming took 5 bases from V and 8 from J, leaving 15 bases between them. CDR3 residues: CASSPRIEGGYTF. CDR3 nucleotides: TGTGCCAGCAGTCCGAGAATAGAGGGCGGCTACACCTTC.

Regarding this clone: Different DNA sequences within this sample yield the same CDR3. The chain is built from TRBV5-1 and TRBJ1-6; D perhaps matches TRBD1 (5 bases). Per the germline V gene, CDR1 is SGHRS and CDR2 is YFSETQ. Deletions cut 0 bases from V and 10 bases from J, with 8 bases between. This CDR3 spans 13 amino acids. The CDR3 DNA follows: TGCGCCAGCAGCTTGGCAGGGCGATCACCCCTCCACTTT. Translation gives CASSLAGRSPLHF. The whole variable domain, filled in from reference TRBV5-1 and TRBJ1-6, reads KAGVTQTPRYLIKTRGQQVTLSCSPISGHRSVSWYQQTPGQGLQFLFEYFSETQRNKGNFPGRFSGRQFSNSRSEMNVSTLELGDSALYLCASSLAGRSPLHFGNGTRLTVT.

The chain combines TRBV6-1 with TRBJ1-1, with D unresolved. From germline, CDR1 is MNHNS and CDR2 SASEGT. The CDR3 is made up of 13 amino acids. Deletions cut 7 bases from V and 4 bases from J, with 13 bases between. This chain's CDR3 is CASIGSFTTEAFF. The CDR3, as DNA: TGTGCCAGCATTGGTTCGTTTACCACTGAAGCTTTCTTT.

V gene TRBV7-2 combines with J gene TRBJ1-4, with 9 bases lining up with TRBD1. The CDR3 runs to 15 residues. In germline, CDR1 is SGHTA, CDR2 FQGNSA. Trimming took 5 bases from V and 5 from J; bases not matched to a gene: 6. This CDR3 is CASSANGQGNEKLFF. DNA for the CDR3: TGTGCCAGCAGCGCAAACGGACAGGGGAATGAAAAACTGTTTTTT.

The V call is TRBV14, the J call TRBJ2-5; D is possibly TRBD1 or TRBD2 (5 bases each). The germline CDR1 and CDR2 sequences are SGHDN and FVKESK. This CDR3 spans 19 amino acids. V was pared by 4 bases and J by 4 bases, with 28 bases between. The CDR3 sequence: CASSRIRGDRSIYGETQYF. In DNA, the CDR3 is TGTGCCAGCAGCCGAATAAGGGGAGACCGCTCCATATACGGAGAGACCCAGTACTTC.

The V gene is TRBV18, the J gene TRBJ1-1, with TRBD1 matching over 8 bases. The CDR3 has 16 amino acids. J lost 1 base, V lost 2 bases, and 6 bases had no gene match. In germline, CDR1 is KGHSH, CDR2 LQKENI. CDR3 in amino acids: CASSPSQGAANTEAFF. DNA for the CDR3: TGTGCCAGCTCACCATCTCAGGGGGCGGCGAACACTGAAGCTTTCTTT.

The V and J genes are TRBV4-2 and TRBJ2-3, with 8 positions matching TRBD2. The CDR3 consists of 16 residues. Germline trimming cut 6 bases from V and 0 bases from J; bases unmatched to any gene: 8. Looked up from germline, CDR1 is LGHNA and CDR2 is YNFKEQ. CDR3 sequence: CASSRTSGGSTDTQYF. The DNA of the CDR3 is TGTGCCAGCAGTCGAACTAGCGGAGGTAGCACAGATACGCAGTATTTT.

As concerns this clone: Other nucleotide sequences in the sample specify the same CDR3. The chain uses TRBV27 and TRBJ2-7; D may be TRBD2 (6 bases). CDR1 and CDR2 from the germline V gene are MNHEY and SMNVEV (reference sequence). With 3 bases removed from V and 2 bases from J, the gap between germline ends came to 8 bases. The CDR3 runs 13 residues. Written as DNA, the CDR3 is TGTGCCAGCAGTTTGGGGGGTCCCTACGAGCAGTACTTC. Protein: CASSLGGPYEQYF.